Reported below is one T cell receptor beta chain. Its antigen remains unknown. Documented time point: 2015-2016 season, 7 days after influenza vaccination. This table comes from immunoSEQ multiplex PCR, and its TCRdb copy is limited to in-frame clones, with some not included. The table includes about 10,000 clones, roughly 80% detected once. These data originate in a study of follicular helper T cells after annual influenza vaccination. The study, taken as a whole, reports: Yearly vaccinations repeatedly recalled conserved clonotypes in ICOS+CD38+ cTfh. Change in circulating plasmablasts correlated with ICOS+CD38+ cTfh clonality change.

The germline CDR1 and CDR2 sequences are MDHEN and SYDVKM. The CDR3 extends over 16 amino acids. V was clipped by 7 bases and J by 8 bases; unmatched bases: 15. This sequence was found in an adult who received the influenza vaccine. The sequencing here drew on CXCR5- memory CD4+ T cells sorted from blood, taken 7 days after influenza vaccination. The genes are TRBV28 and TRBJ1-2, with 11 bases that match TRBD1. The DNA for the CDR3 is TGTGCCAGCACCAACGCTGCCGGGACAGGGGGGGAAGGCTACACCTTC. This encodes CASTNAAGTGGEGYTF.